Shown below are 29 T cell receptor beta chains from a single sample sequenced in a study of early T cells in non-severe SARS-CoV-2 infection. TCRdb re-called the 5' RACE reads with MiXCR, one entry per CDR3 protein. The data contain about 33,000 distinct CDR3 sequences, about 6.7% of them seen just once; the ten biggest clones take up 4% to 5%. The sequenced sample was whole blood. Receptor source: an adult who was a healthcare worker with PCR-confirmed SARS-CoV-2 infection or an uninfected control (not recorded which).

This clonotype was observed at least ten times. The J gene is TRBJ2-7, the V gene TRBV5-1; D is unclear. In germline, CDR1 is SGHRS, CDR2 YFSETQ. The V gene lost 1 base and the J gene lost 6 bases, with 11 bases spanning the gap. The CDR3 length is 13 residues. The DNA for the CDR3 is TGCGCCAGCAGCTTGTCCATAGCCCTCGAGCAGTACTTC. Translating it yields CASSLSIALEQYF.

The chain carries TRBV6-4 and TRBJ2-1; D possibly uses TRBD1 or TRBD2 (5 bases each). The V gene's germline CDR1 is MRHNA and CDR2 SNTAGT. The CDR3 totals 15 residues. Trimming removed 6 bases at V and 6 bases at J, with 18 bases between. The CDR3 spells CASSPGQLTPNEQFF. The CDR3 DNA sequence: TGTGCCAGCAGCCCGGGGCAGCTCACCCCCAATGAGCAGTTCTTC.

V usage is TRBV12-3 or TRBV12-4 and J usage is TRBJ1-2, with D possibly TRBD1 on 6 matching bases. V lost 6 bases to trimming and J lost 3 bases, with 17 bases between them. The CDR3 has 15 residues. The CDR3 sequence is CASSPRTAGDYGYTF. The CDR3 nucleotides read TGTGCCAGCAGCCCCCGGACAGCCGGGGACTATGGCTACACCTTC.

This clonotype was recorded many times. V gene TRBV12-3 or TRBV12-4 combines with J gene TRBJ2-5, with TRBD2 matching 7 bases. V trimming: 3 bases; J trimming: 1 base; junction bases outside the gene matches: 8. CDR3 size: 16 residues. The CDR3 is CASSFGLAETQETQYF. The CDR3 bases are TGTGCCAGCAGTTTTGGGCTAGCGGAAACCCAAGAGACCCAGTACTTC.

To note about this clonotype: A single base separates this from a much larger clone, so it may be a read error. This chain uses TRBV15 with TRBJ2-2; TRBD1 is a possible D gene (5 bases). Germline lookup yields CDR1 LNHNV and CDR2 YYDKDF (reference sequence). The CDR3 has 11 residues. The CDR3 loop is CATRRGQELFF. CDR3 sequence (DNA): TGTGCCACCAGAAGAGGACAGGAGCTGTTTTTT.

The genes are TRBV28 and TRBJ2-7; 11 bases fit TRBD2. Germline V gene data show CDR1 as MDHEN and CDR2 as SYDVKM. This CDR3 is 16 amino acids long. Trimming removed 6 bases from V and 0 bases from J; junction bases left unmatched: 7. The CDR3 reads CASRRQGLAVSYEQYF. The CDR3 DNA reads as TGTGCCAGCAGACGCCAGGGACTAGCGGTCTCCTACGAGCAGTACTTC. Filled out from reference TRBV28 and TRBJ2-7, the complete variable domain reads DVKVTQSSRYLVKRTGEKVFLECVQDMDHENMFWYRQDPGLGLRLIYFSYDVKMKEKGDIPEGYSVSREKKERFSLILESASTNQTSMYLCASRRQGLAVSYEQYFGPGTRLTVT.

Many counts were recorded for this clonotype. The V and J genes are TRBV6-5 and TRBJ2-7; 7 bases line up with TRBD1. Germline trimming cut 4 bases from V and 2 bases from J; bases unmatched to any gene: 5. Germline CDR1 reads MNHEY; CDR2 reads SVGAGI. CDR3 length: 14 amino acids. The chain's CDR3 is CASSSMTGPYEQYF. The CDR3 region has the DNA TGTGCCAGCAGTTCCATGACAGGGCCCTACGAGCAGTACTTC.

This clonotype was seen ten or more times. This chain links TRBV7-2 with TRBJ2-3; D is ambiguous. With 1 base removed from V and 2 bases from J, the gap between germline ends came to 10 bases. CDR1 is SGHTA and CDR2 is FQGNSA in the germline V gene. The CDR3 has 15 residues. The CDR3 DNA sequence: TGTGCCAGCAGCTTAGAAGTCTTAACCACAGATACGCAGTATTTT. Encoded protein: CASSLEVLTTDTQYF.

This clonotype was recorded at least ten times. The chain has TRBV6-5 and TRBJ2-1, with 15 bases that match TRBD2. This CDR3 has 14 amino acids. J lost 15 bases, V lost 8 bases, and 11 bases had no gene match. The germline V gene has CDR1 MNHEY and CDR2 SVGAGI. The CDR3 nucleotides are TGTGCCAGCCGTCCCGGGACTAGCGGGAGGTCCCGGTTCTTC. It is translated as CASRPGTSGRSRFF.

The chain carries TRBV2 and TRBJ2-3; D not resolved. With 6 bases removed from V and 1 base from J, the gap between germline ends came to 11 bases. This CDR3 contains 14 residues. Germline values: CDR1 SNHLY, CDR2 FYNNEI. The CDR3 loop is CASSQLDGTDTQYF. CDR3 in DNA: TGTGCCAGCAGCCAACTGGACGGCACAGATACGCAGTATTTT.

V is TRBV6-6 and J is TRBJ2-3; D is ambiguous. Germline-derived CDR1 and CDR2 are MNHNY and SVGAGI (reference sequence). V dropped 4 bases and J dropped 2 bases, with 16 bases sitting between them. This CDR3 spans 16 amino acids. CDR3 in amino acids: CASSSAKTFITDTQYF. In nucleotides, the CDR3 is TGTGCCAGCAGTTCGGCTAAGACTTTTATCACAGATACGCAGTATTTT.

This clonotype was seen many times. This sequence joins TRBV5-7 and TRBJ2-7; TRBD2 matches 10 bases. TRBV5-7 is recorded as an ORF, its role being uncertain. The CDR3 runs 15 residues. Germline trimming cut 0 bases from V and 5 bases from J; bases unmatched to any gene: 5. This chain's CDR3 is CASSLVASGSHEQYF. The CDR3 DNA follows: TGTGCCAGCAGCTTGGTGGCTAGCGGGAGTCACGAGCAGTACTTC.

This chain joins TRBV11-2 and TRBJ1-2; no firm D call. Germline CDR1 reads SGHAT; CDR2 reads FQNNGV. Trimming left V 4 bases short and J 4 bases short, with 10 bases between. The CDR3 consists of 13 residues. CDR3 nucleotide sequence: TGTGCCAGCAGCTCGGCAGACCTCTATGGCTACACCTTC. Translation: CASSSADLYGYTF.

This clonotype showed up many times. The rearrangement uses TRBV28 and TRBJ2-1, with unresolved D. The CDR3 runs 15 residues. CDR1 and CDR2 from the germline V gene are MDHEN and SYDVKM. V dropped 0 bases and J dropped 1 base, with 7 bases sitting between them. CDR3 sequence reads: CASSLWRRSYNEQFF. CDR3 nucleotides: TGTGCCAGCAGTTTATGGAGACGGTCCTACAATGAGCAGTTCTTC.

There are many counts of this clonotype. This chain connects TRBV12-3 or TRBV12-4 to TRBJ1-2; D possibly corresponds to TRBD1 (6 bases). This CDR3 contains 14 residues. With 5 bases removed from V and 5 bases from J, the gap between germline ends came to 15 bases. The CDR3 bases are TGTGCCAGCAGTGGCTACAGGGTAGGGTATGGCTACACCTTC. Its protein product is CASSGYRVGYGYTF.

The chain combines TRBV30 with TRBJ1-5, with 8 bases lining up with TRBD1. J lost 1 base, V lost 5 bases, and 1 base had no gene match. CDR1 GTSNPN and CDR2 SVGIG come from the germline V gene (reference sequence). The CDR3 length is 13 residues. CDR3: CAWAGGSNQPQHF. Here the CDR3 DNA reads TGTGCCTGGGCAGGGGGCAGCAATCAGCCCCAGCATTTT.

In its sample, this clonotype was seen many times. The genes are TRBV20-1 and TRBJ2-7; the match to TRBD2 covers 10 bases. V trimming: 0 bases; J trimming: 9 bases; junction bases outside the gene matches: 5. CDR3 length equals 13 residues. Germline CDR1 is DFQATT and CDR2 is SNEGSKA (reference sequence). CDR3 nucleotide sequence: TGCAGTGCTAGAGACGGGACTAGCGTGGTGCAGTACTTC. Protein sequence: CSARDGTSVVQYF.

V is TRBV5-6 and J is TRBJ2-2; possibly TRBD1 for D (6 bases). Between the trimmed V and J ends, which lost 4 bases and 7 bases, there was a span of 14 bases. The CDR3 spans 14 residues. Germline lookup yields CDR1 SGHDT and CDR2 YYEEEE. The CDR3 DNA is TGTGCCAGCAGCGCGTCACAGGGCGGCGGGGAGCTGTTTTTT. Protein product: CASSASQGGGELFF.

This clonotype was seen only a few times. This chain links TRBV7-9 with TRBJ2-7; D may be TRBD1 (6 bases). Per the germline V gene, CDR1 is SEHNR and CDR2 is FQNEAQ (reference sequence). Trimming took 5 bases from V and 4 from J, leaving 15 bases between them. This CDR3 is 14 amino acids long. The CDR3 DNA is TGTGCCAGCAGCGCAACAGGGTATGCGTACGAGCAGTACTTC. Its protein product is CASSATGYAYEQYF.

This clonotype was seen at least ten times. The chain combines TRBV12-3 or TRBV12-4 with TRBJ1-1, with 8 bases that match TRBD1. V dropped 3 bases and J dropped 5; count of bases not matched to a gene: 5. The length of the CDR3 is 14 residues. The CDR3 region has the DNA TGTGCCAGCAGTTTCACAGGGGGAAGGACTGAAGCTTTCTTT. Protein product: CASSFTGGRTEAFF.

This clonotype was counted at least ten times. The gene calls are TRBV19 and TRBJ1-5; TRBD1 aligns across 9 bases. The germline CDR1 and CDR2 sequences are LNHDA and SQIVND (reference sequence). CDR3 size: 14 residues. Unmatched junction bases numbered 7, after V lost 10 bases and J lost 3 bases. Here the CDR3 DNA reads TGTGCCATTAAAGGGGACAGGGACAATCAGCCCCAGCATTTT. It translates to CAIKGDRDNQPQHF.

This clonotype was picked up many times. The V gene is TRBV20-1, the J gene TRBJ1-1; unclear D gene. Trimming left V 5 bases short and J 0 bases short, with 13 bases between. The CDR3 has 14 residues. Germline V lookup: CDR1 DFQATT, CDR2 SNEGSKA (reference sequence). The CDR3 sequence is CSAQDSPVNTEAFF. The CDR3 region has the DNA TGCAGTGCTCAAGACTCGCCAGTGAACACTGAAGCTTTCTTT.

This clonotype has just a few counts. V gene TRBV28 combines with J gene TRBJ2-1, with 7 positions matching TRBD1. Germline CDR1 reads MDHEN; CDR2 reads SYDVKM. The CDR3 has 14 amino acids. V lost 4 bases and J lost 6; bases outside the gene matches: 6. CDR3 sequence: CASSWGAGGNEQFF. The CDR3, as DNA: TGTGCCAGCAGTTGGGGTGCAGGGGGCAATGAGCAGTTCTTC.

The chain joins TRBV5-4 to TRBJ1-1; tentatively, D is TRBD1 (5 bases). The CDR3 loop spans 15 amino acids. Per germline, CDR1 SGHNT and CDR2 YYREEE (reference sequence). Deletions cut 4 bases from V and 7 bases from J, with 20 bases between. CDR3 coding DNA: TGTGCCAGCAGCCAAACCTGGCCTTACGGGGGTGAAGCTTTCTTT. It specifies CASSQTWPYGGEAFF.

The table lists this clonotype with many counts. The V and J genes are TRBV6-5 and TRBJ2-4, with no clear D. V was trimmed by 4 bases and J by 15 bases, leaving 19 bases between them. There are 13 residues in the CDR3. CDR1 is MNHEY, CDR2 SVGAGI, per germline. The CDR3 here is CASSLNPRSLRYF. DNA of the CDR3: TGTGCCAGCAGTTTGAACCCCAGAAGCCTACGGTACTTC.

This clonotype was seen at least ten times. The V gene is TRBV20-1, the J gene TRBJ2-1; 8 bases map to TRBD2. This CDR3 has 14 residues. Per the germline V gene, CDR1 is DFQATT and CDR2 is SNEGSKA (reference sequence). Trimming removed 6 bases from V and 7 bases from J; junction bases left unmatched: 11. In DNA form, the CDR3 reads TGCAGTGCCGTACGGGCGGGAGGTAGGAATGAGCAGTTCTTC. Translating gives CSAVRAGGRNEQFF.

The genes are TRBV7-3 and TRBJ2-2; 8 nucleotides agree with TRBD2. V lost 2 bases and J lost 4; bases outside the gene matches: 6. In germline, CDR1 is SGHTA, CDR2 FQGTGA. The CDR3 is 16 amino acids. CDR3 bases: TGTGCCAGCAGCTTAGGGGTTAGCGGGACCACCGGGGAGCTGTTTTTT. Translating gives CASSLGVSGTTGELFF.

The chain recombines TRBV27 with TRBJ2-2, with TRBD2 matching over 7 bases. This CDR3 contains 13 residues. The junction had 2 bases not matched to a gene; V was cut back by 3 bases and J by 7 bases. The germline gives CDR1 MNHEY, CDR2 SMNVEV (reference sequence). The CDR3 protein is CASSLGGIGELFF. CDR3 nucleotides: TGTGCCAGCAGTTTGGGGGGGATCGGGGAGCTGTTTTTT.

This sequence joins TRBV29-1 and TRBJ2-7; the D is unclear. This CDR3 comprises 11 residues. Trimming stripped 6 bases from V and 3 bases from J, with 9 bases between. Germline values: CDR1 SQVTM, CDR2 ANQGSEA. The CDR3, as DNA: TGCAGCGTAAACTTCAGCTACGAGCAGTACTTC. As protein: CSVNFSYEQYF.